A selection of T cell receptor beta chains follows, all from one sample in a study of cytomegalovirus exposure and HLA in healthy donors. Generated by immunoSEQ multiplex PCR, the TCRdb table keeps only in-frame clones and is missing some. The sample has about 300,000 clones, 80% to 90% seen once. Material for sequencing was PBMCs. The receptor source for this set is a man between 35 and 55 years old in good health and CMV-seropositive. Both conserved end residues are part of each CDR3. D genes are given only for firm matches.

v_call	d_call	cdr3_aa
TRBV6-5	TRBD1	CASRGQGEAFF
TRBV6-5	TRBD2	CASSTSRLAGLEQFF
TRBV12-5	TRBD1	CASGNRDRTGGHEQFF
TRBV10-3	TRBD1	CAISGRDRGQYEQYF
TRBV9	NA	CASSPQALARETQYF
TRBV19	NA	CASSMTGLGEQYF
TRBV27	TRBD1	CASSLLSPGQGGYGYTF
TRBV11-1	TRBD1	CASSLEGQGTAEQFF
TRBV6-6	NA	CASSYGPGIYEQYF
TRBV14	NA	CASSQAVWTQGIGNTEAFF
TRBV10-3	NA	CAIKGNRDYNEQFF
TRBV27	TRBD2	CASSFRLAGVTDTQYF
TRBV10-1	TRBD1	CASLEGDRVNTEAFF
TRBV2	TRBD2	CASSEPSGSWADTQYF
TRBV27	NA	CASINRVYEQFF
TRBV11-3	NA	CASSLSGLSGTEAFF
TRBV21-1	NA	CASSRGQGGKNTEAFF
TRBV12-5	TRBD2	CASGLDPRLAGGYELQFF